These T cell receptor beta chains were read from a single sample in a study of metastatic and nonmetastatic thyroid tumors. Through MiXCR, TCRdb re-clonotyped the PCR reads. The sample holds roughly 98,000 clones, more than 12% seen once. Sequenced: blood. These receptors originate from a female donor with papillary thyroid cancer or a benign thyroid nodule (not recorded which). Some clones in this sample may be carry-over from other donors' samples. Both conserved end residues are part of each CDR3. A D gene is named only where the DNA matches it firmly. Clone size is given for some rows only: seen once, a few or many times, or a class if the clone is expanded.

D,V,J,size,CDR3,DNA
TRBD2,TRBV5-6,TRBJ2-1,-,CASSPGGGGMNEQFF,TGTGCCAGCAGCCCAGGCGGGGGGGGTATGAATGAGCAGTTCTTC
-,TRBV4-1,TRBJ2-1,few,CASSQDSAEQFF,TGCGCCAGCAGCCAAGATTCGGCTGAGCAGTTCTTC
TRBD1,TRBV25-1,TRBJ2-5,many,CASSRSTGEETQYF,TGTGCCAGCAGTAGGTCAACAGGGGAAGAGACCCAGTACTTC
-,TRBV30,TRBJ2-7,many,CAWSTWGGTAYEQYF,TGTGCCTGGAGCACGTGGGGGGGCACCGCCTACGAGCAGTACTTC
-,TRBV25-1,TRBJ1-3,many,CASSESGGGNTIYF,TGTGCCAGCAGTGAATCTGGGGGGGGAAACACCATATATTTT
-,TRBV20-1,TRBJ2-7,many,CSASDRGVEQYF,TGCAGTGCTAGCGACCGAGGGGTCGAGCAGTACTTC
-,TRBV6-1,TRBJ2-7,few,CAISPGGQGDEQYF,TGTGCCATCAGTCCAGGGGGGCAGGGGGACGAGCAGTACTTC
-,TRBV11-3,TRBJ2-7,many,CASSASSYEQYF,TGTGCCAGCAGCGCATCGTCCTACGAGCAGTACTTC
-,TRBV2,TRBJ1-1,many,CASRRVEAFF,TGTGCCAGCAGGAGGGTAGAAGCTTTCTTT
TRBD1,TRBV19,TRBJ2-6,many,CASRPQGATGANVLTF,TGTGCCAGTAGACCTCAGGGGGCTACCGGGGCCAACGTCCTGACTTTC
-,TRBV6-1,TRBJ2-2,many,CASTKDGNTGELFF,TGTGCCAGCACAAAAGATGGGAACACCGGGGAGCTGTTTTTT
-,TRBV7-8,TRBJ1-6,many,CASSRAGVGSPLHF,TGTGCCAGCAGCAGGGCGGGGGTCGGTTCACCCCTCCACTTT
-,TRBV9,TRBJ2-2,many,CASSSAGILSGELFF,TGTGCCAGCAGCTCCGCCGGGATCCTGTCCGGGGAGCTGTTTTTT
-,TRBV20-1,TRBJ2-3,many,CSARDLTSSVGDTQYF,TGCAGTGCTAGAGATCTAACTAGCTCCGTTGGAGATACGCAGTATTTT
-,TRBV13,TRBJ2-2,-,CASSLRTGELFF,TGTGCCAGCAGCTTAAGAACCGGGGAGCTGTTTTTT
-,TRBV28,TRBJ1-1,many,CASSLSGSPYTEAFF,TGTGCCAGCAGTTTATCGGGCAGTCCATACACTGAAGCTTTCTTT
-,TRBV7-9,TRBJ2-5,many,CASSLAETQYF,TGTGCCAGCAGCTTAGCAGAGACCCAGTACTTC
TRBD1,TRBV28,TRBJ1-4,many,CASSLRRQGNEKLFF,TGTGCCAGCAGTTTACGGCGACAGGGTAATGAAAAACTGTTTTTT
TRBD1,TRBV12-5,TRBJ1-2,few,CASVSDRGSYGYTF,TGTGCTAGCGTCAGTGACAGGGGAAGTTATGGATACACCTTC
-,TRBV20-1,TRBJ2-7,many,CSATNLRGRSYEQYF,TGCAGTGCTACCAATCTTAGGGGCCGCTCCTACGAGCAGTACTTC
TRBD1,TRBV11-2,TRBJ1-2,-,CASILGGTAQIYCYTF,TGTGCCAGCATCCTAGGAGGGACAGCCCAAATCTATTGCTACACCTTC
TRBD2,TRBV4-2,TRBJ2-5,many,CASSQRGEETQYF,TGTGCCAGCAGCCAGCGGGGGGAAGAGACCCAGTACTTC
-,TRBV5-1,TRBJ1-6,many,CASSPDGRSNSPLHF,TGCGCCAGCAGCCCGGACGGCAGAAGTAATTCACCCCTCCACTTT
-,TRBV30,TRBJ1-3,many,CAFVLQNTIYF,TGTGCCTTTGTCTTACAAAACACCATATATTTT
-,TRBV14,TRBJ1-1,many,CASSQAIPENTEAFF,TGTGCCAGCAGCCAAGCGATCCCGGAGAACACTGAAGCTTTCTTT
-,TRBV6-1,TRBJ1-2,-,CASSELGRGRLNYGYTF,TGTGCCAGCAGTGAATTAGGGAGGGGTCGTCTCAACTATGGCTACACCTTC
-,TRBV19,TRBJ1-2,many,CASSMRGIQNGYTF,TGTGCCAGTAGTATGCGGGGGATTCAGAATGGCTACACCTTC
-,TRBV4-2,TRBJ2-1,many,CASSQEDMLGYNEQFF,TGTGCCAGCAGCCAAGAAGACATGTTGGGGTACAATGAGCAGTTCTTC
-,TRBV5-1,TRBJ2-7,many,CASSLGSSGDEQYF,TGCGCCAGCAGCTTAGGATCATCGGGAGACGAGCAGTACTTC
TRBD1,TRBV18,TRBJ2-1,once,CASSPSTGKQFF,TGTGCCAGCTCACCCTCGACAGGGAAGCAGTTCTTC
-,TRBV9,TRBJ2-3,many,CASSVGGRYTDTQYF,TGTGCCAGCAGCGTAGGGGGGCGGTACACAGATACGCAGTATTTT
TRBD1,TRBV28,TRBJ1-6,many,CASSLVRGNSPLHF,TGTGCCAGCAGTTTAGTCAGGGGGAATTCACCCCTCCACTTT
-,TRBV5-1,TRBJ2-1,many,CASSLGGAREFF,TGCGCCAGCAGCTTGGGTGGGGCCAGGGAGTTCTTC
TRBD1,TRBV27,TRBJ2-2,many,CASSSRTGRYTGELFF,TGTGCCAGCAGTTCTCGGACAGGGAGGTACACCGGGGAGCTGTTTTTT
-,TRBV2,TRBJ1-1,many,CASTGQYTNTEAFF,TGTGCCAGCACGGGGCAGTACACCAACACTGAAGCTTTCTTT
-,TRBV2,TRBJ2-1,many,CASSDPGTGHVEQFF,TGTGCCAGCAGTGATCCCGGGACGGGCCACGTTGAGCAGTTCTTC
-,TRBV7-7,TRBJ2-1,many,CASSLGRGHNEQFF,TGTGCTAGCAGCCTCGGACGGGGGCACAATGAGCAGTTCTTC
-,TRBV2,TRBJ2-7,many,CASSDLPAYEQYF,TGTGCCAGCAGTGACCTCCCCGCCTACGAGCAGTACTTC
TRBD2,TRBV20-1,TRBJ2-3,few,CSAGSGGSTDTQYF,TGCAGTGCGGGTAGCGGGGGGAGCACAGATACGCAGTATTTT
-,TRBV6-4,TRBJ1-6,many,CASSVHGGVDSPLHF,TGTGCCAGCAGTGTCCACGGGGGAGTGGATTCACCCCTCCACTTT
-,TRBV28,TRBJ2-3,many,CASTPGPSRDTQYF,TGTGCCAGCACACCCGGACCCTCCAGGGATACGCAGTATTTT
TRBD2,TRBV20-1,TRBJ2-5,many,CSAPRASGEETQYF,TGCAGTGCCCCACGGGCTAGCGGAGAAGAGACCCAGTACTTC
-,TRBV10-3,TRBJ1-5,many,CAISGTSNQPQHF,TGTGCCATCAGTGGGACTAGCAATCAGCCCCAGCATTTT
-,TRBV6-4,TRBJ1-2,many,CASSEWGGPNYGYTF,TGTGCCAGCAGTGAATGGGGGGGGCCTAACTATGGCTACACCTTC
TRBD1,TRBV15,TRBJ1-1,many,CATRIDSRDRGRTFF,TGTGCCACCAGGATAGACTCCCGGGACAGGGGGAGGACTTTCTTT
TRBD2,TRBV13,TRBJ2-3,many,CASSLFGTSGASTDTQYF,TGTGCCAGCAGCTTGTTCGGGACTAGCGGTGCTAGCACAGATACGCAGTATTTT
-,TRBV19,TRBJ2-3,many,CASSIVTGSPDTQYF,TGTGCCAGTAGTATCGTTACAGGGTCTCCAGATACGCAGTATTTT
-,TRBV7-2,TRBJ2-3,-,CASSFGDQRDTQYF,TGTGCCAGCAGCTTTGGGGACCAACGAGATACGCAGTATTTT
TRBD1,TRBV7-2,TRBJ1-2,many,CASSWTGKSGYTF,TGTGCCAGCAGCTGGACAGGGAAGTCTGGCTACACCTTC
-,TRBV4-1,TRBJ2-7,-,CASSQVGTRRHEQYF,TGCGCCAGCAGCCAGGTGGGGACAAGGAGACACGAGCAGTACTTC
-,TRBV9,TRBJ1-2,many,CASSVSPASRDGYTF,TGTGCCAGCAGCGTATCCCCGGCTTCTAGGGATGGCTACACCTTC
-,TRBV7-8,TRBJ1-5,-,CASSPPGYGQPQHF,TGTGCCAGCAGCCCTCCAGGTTATGGTCAGCCCCAGCATTTT
-,TRBV25-1,TRBJ1-4,many,CASSEFGAGEKLFF,TGTGCCAGCAGTGAATTCGGGGCGGGTGAAAAACTGTTTTTT
TRBD2,TRBV6-2/TRBV6-3,TRBJ2-3,many,CASSYWTSGGAAQYF,TGTGCCAGCAGTTACTGGACTAGCGGGGGGGCCGCGCAGTATTTT
-,TRBV3-1,TRBJ1-2,many,CASSQAVVLTNGYTF,TGTGCCAGCAGCCAAGCAGTCGTACTAACTAATGGCTACACCTTC